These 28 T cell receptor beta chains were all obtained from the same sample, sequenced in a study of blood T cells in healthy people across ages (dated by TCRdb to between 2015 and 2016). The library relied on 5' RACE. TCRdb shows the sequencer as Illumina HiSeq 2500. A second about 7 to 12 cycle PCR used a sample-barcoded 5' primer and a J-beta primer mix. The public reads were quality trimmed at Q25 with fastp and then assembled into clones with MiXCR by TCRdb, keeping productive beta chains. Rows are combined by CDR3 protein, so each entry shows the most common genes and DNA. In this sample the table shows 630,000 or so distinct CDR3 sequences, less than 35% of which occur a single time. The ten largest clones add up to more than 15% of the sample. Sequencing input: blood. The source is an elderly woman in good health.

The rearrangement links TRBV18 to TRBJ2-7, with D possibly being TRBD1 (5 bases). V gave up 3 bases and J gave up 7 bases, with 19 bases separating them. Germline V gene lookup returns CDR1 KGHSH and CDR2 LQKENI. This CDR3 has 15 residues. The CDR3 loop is CASSPGRGARNEQYF. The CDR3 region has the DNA TGTGCCAGCTCACCCGGAAGGGGCGCACGAAATGAGCAGTACTTC.

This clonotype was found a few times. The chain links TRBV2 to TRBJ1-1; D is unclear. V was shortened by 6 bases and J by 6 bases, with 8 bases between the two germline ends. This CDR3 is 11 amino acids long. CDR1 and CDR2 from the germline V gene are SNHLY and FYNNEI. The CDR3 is CASRRDSEAFF. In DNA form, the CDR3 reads TGTGCCAGCAGAAGAGATTCTGAAGCTTTCTTT.

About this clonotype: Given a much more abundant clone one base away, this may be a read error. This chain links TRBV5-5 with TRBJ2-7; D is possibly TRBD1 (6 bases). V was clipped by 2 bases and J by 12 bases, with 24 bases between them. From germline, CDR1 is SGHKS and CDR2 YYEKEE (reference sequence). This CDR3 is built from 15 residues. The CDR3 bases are TGTGCCAGCAGCTTTCGGGTGGGACAAGCAGACATTCGGTACTTC. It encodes CASSFRVGQADIRYF.

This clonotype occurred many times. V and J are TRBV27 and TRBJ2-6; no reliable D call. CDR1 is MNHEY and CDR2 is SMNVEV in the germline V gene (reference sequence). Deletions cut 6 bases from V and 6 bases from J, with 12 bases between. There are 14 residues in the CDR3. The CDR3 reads CASSLQPQANVLTF. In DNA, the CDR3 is TGTGCCAGCAGCCTACAACCCCAGGCCAACGTCCTGACTTTC.

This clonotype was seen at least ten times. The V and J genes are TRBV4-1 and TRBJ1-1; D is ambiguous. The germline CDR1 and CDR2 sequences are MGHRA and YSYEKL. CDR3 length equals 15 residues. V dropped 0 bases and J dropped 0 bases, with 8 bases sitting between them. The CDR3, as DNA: TGCGCCAGCAGCCAAGAGAGACCTATGAACACTGAAGCTTTCTTT. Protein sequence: CASSQERPMNTEAFF.

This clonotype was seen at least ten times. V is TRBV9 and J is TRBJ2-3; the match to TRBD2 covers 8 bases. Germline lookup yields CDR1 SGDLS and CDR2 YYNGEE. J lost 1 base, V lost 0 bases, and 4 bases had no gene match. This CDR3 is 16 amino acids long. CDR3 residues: CASSVGTRGGTDTQYF. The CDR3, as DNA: TGTGCCAGCAGCGTAGGCACGCGGGGGGGCACAGATACGCAGTATTTT.

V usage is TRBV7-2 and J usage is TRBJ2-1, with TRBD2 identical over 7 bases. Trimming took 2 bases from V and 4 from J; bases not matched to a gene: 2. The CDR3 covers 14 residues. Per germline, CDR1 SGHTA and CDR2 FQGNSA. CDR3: CASSLLADYNEQFF. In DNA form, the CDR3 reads TGTGCCAGCAGCTTACTAGCGGATTACAATGAGCAGTTCTTC.

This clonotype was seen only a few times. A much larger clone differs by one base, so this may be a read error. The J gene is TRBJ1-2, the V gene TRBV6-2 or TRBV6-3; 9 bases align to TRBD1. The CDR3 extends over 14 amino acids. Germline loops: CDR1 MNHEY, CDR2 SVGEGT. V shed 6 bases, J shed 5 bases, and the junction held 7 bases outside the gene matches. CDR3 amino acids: CASRSPGTGYGYTF. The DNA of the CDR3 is TGTGCCAGCAGGTCGCCCGGGACAGGGTATGGCTACACCTTC.

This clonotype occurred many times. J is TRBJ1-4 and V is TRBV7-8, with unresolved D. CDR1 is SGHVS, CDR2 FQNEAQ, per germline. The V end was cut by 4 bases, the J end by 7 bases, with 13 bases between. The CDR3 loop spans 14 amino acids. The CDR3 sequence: CASSSIGRGEKLFF. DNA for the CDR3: TGTGCCAGCAGCTCCATAGGACGAGGTGAAAAACTGTTTTTT.

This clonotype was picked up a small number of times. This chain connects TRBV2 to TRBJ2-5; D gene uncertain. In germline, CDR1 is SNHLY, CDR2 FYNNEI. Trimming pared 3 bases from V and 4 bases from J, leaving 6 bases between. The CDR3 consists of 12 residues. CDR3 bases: TGTGCCAGCAGTGATATAGCAGAGACCCAGTACTTC. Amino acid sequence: CASSDIAETQYF.

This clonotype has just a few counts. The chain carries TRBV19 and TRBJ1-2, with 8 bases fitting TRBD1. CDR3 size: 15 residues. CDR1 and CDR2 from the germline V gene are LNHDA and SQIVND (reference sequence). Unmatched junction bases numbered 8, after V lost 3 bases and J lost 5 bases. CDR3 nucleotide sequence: TGTGCCAGTAGTATCCGACAGGGGCAAGGGTATGGCTACACCTTC. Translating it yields CASSIRQGQGYGYTF.

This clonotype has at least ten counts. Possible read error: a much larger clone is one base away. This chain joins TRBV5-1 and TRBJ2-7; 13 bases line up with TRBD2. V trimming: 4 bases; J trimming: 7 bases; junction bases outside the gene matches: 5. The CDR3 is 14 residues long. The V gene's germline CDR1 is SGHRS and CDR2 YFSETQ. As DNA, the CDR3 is TGCGCCAGCAGCGCAGGACTAGCGGGGGATGAGCAGTACTTC. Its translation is CASSAGLAGDEQYF.

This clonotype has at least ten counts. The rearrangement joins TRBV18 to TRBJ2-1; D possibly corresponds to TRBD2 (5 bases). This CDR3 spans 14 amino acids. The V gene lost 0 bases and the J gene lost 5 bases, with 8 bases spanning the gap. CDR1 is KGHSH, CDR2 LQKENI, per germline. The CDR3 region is CASSPPTGNNEQFF. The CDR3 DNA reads TGTGCCAGCTCACCACCCACGGGGAACAATGAGCAGTTCTTC.

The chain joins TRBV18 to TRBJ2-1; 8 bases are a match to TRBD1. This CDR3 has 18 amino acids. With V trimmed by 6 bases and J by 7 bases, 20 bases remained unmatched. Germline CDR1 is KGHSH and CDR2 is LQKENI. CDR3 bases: TGTGCCAGCTCGAAGGGCAGGGGGCTCCTCCTTTTTGGGAATGAGCAGTTCTTC. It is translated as CASSKGRGLLLFGNEQFF.

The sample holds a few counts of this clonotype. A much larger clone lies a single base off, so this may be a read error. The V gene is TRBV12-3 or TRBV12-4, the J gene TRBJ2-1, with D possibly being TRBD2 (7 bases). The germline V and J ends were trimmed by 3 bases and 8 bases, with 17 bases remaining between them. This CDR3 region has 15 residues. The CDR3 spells CASSFRGGPSDEQFF. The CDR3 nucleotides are TGTGCCAGCAGTTTTAGGGGGGGGCCGTCGGATGAGCAGTTCTTC.

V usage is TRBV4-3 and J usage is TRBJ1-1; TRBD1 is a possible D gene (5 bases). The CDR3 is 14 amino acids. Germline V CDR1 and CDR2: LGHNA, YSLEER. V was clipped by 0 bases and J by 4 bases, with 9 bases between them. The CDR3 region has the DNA TGCGCCAGCAGCCAAGACAGGGACGGCACTGAAGCTTTCTTT. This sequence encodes CASSQDRDGTEAFF.

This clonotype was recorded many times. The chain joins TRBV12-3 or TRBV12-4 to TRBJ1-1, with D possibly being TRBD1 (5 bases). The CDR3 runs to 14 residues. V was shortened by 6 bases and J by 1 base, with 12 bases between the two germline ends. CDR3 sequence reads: CASRAGRGNTEAFF. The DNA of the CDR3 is TGTGCCAGCAGGGCAGGGAGGGGGAACACTGAAGCTTTCTTT.

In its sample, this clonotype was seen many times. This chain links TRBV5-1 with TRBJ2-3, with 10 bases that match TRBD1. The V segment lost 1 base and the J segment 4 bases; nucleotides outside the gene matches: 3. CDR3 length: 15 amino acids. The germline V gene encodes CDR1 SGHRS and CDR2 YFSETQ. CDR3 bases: TGCGCCAGCAGCTTGCCCGGGACAGGGGCAGATACGCAGTATTTT. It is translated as CASSLPGTGADTQYF.

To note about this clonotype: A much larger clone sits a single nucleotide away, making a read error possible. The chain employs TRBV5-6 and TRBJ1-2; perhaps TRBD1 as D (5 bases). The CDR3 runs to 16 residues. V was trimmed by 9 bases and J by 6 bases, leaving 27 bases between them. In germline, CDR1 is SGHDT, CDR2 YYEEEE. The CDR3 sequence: CATGRDAGSRGDGYTF. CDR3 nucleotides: TGTGCCACCGGGAGAGACGCGGGGTCAAGGGGAGATGGCTACACCTTC.

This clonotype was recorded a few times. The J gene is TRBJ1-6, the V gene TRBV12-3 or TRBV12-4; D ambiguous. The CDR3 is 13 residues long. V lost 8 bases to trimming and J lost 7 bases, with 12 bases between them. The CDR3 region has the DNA TGTGCCAGCGGCTCCCGGAGAAATTCACCCCTCCACTTT. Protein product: CASGSRRNSPLHF.

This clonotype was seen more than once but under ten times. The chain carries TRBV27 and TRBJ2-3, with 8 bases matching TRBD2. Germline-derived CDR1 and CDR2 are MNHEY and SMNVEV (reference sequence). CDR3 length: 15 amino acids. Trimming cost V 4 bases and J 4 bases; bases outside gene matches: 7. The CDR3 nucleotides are TGTGCCAGCAGTTCCCCGGGGGGGCCATCAGATACGCAGTATTTT. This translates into CASSSPGGPSDTQYF.

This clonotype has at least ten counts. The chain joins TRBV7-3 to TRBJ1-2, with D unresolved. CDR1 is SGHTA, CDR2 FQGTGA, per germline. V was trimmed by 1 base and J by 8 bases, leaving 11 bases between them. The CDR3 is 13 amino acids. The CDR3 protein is CASSLRERVGYTF. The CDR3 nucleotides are TGTGCCAGCAGCTTAAGAGAGAGGGTCGGCTACACCTTC.

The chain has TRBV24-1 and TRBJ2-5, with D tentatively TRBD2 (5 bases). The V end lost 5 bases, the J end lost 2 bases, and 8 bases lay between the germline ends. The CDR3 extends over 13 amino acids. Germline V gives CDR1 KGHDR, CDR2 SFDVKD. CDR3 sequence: CATSVGRQETQYF. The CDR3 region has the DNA TGTGCCACCAGTGTAGGGAGACAAGAGACCCAGTACTTC.

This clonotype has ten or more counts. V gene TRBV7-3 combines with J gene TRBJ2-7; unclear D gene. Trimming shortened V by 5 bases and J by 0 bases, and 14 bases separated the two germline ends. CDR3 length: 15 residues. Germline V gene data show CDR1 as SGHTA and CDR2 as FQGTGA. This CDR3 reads CASSPSDGPSYEQYF. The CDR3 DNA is TGTGCCAGCAGCCCATCGGACGGGCCCTCCTACGAGCAGTACTTC.

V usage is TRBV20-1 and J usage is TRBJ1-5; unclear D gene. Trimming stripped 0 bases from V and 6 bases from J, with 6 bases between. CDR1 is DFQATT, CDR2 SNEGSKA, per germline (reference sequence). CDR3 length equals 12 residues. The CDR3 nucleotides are TGCAGTGCTAGAGATGGAACTCAGCCCCAGCATTTT. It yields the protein CSARDGTQPQHF.

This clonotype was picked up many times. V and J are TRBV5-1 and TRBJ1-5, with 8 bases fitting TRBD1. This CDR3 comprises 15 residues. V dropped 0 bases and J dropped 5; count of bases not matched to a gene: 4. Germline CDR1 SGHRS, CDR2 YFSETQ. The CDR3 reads CASSLGDRGDQPQHF. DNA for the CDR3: TGCGCCAGCAGCTTGGGAGACAGGGGTGATCAGCCCCAGCATTTT.

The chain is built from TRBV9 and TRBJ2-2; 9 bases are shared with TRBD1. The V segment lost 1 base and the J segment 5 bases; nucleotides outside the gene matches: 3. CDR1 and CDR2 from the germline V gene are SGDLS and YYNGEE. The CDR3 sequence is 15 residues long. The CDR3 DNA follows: TGTGCCAGCAGCGTACAGGACAGGGGAACCGGGGAGCTGTTTTTT. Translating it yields CASSVQDRGTGELFF.

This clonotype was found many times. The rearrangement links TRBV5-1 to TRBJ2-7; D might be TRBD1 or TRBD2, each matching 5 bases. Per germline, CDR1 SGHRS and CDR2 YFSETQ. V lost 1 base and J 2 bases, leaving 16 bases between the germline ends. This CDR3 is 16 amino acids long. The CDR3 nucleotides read TGCGCCAGCAGCTTGCGAGAATGGGACCCAGCCTACGAGCAGTACTTC. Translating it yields CASSLREWDPAYEQYF.